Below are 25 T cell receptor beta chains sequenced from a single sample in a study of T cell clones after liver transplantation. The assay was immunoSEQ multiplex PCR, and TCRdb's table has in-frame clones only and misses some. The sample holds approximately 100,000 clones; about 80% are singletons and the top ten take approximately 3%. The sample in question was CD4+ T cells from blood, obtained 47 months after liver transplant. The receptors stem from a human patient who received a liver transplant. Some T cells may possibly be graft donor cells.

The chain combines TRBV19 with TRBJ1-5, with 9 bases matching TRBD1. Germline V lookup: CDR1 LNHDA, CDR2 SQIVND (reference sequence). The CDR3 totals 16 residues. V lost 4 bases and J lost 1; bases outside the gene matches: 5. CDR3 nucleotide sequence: TGTGCCAGTAGTACTAACACAGGGGGCAGCAATCAGCCCCAGCATTTT. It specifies CASSTNTGGSNQPQHF.

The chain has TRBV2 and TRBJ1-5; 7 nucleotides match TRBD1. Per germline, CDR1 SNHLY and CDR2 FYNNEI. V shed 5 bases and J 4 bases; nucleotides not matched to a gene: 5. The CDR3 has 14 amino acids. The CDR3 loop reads CASSLRQGNQPQHF. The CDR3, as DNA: TGTGCCAGCAGTTTACGACAGGGTAATCAGCCCCAGCATTTT.

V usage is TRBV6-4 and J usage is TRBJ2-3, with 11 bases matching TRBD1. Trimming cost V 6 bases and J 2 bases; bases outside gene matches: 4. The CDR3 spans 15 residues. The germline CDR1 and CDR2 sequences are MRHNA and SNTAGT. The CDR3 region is CASSVDRGHTDTQYF. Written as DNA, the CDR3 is TGTGCCAGCAGCGTGGACAGGGGGCACACAGATACGCAGTATTTT.

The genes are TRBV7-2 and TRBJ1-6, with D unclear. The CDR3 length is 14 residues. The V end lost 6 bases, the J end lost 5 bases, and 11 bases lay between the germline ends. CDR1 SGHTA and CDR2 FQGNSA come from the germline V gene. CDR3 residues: CASSRGGNNSPLHF. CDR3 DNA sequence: TGTGCCAGCAGTCGGGGAGGAAATAATTCACCCCTCCACTTT.

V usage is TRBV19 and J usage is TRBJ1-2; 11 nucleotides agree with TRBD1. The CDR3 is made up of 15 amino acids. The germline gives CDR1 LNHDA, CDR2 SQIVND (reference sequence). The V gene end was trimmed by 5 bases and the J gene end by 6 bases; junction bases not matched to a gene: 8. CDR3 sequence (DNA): TGTGCCAGTAGTCCACCCTGGACAGGGGGCCATGGCTACACCTTC. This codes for CASSPPWTGGHGYTF.

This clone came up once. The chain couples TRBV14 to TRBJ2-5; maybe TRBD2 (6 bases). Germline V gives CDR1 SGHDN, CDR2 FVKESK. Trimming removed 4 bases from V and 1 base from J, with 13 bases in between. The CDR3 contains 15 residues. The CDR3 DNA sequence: TGTGCCAGCAGCCGAGGCCGGGGGACCCAAGAGACCCAGTACTTC. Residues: CASSRGRGTQETQYF.

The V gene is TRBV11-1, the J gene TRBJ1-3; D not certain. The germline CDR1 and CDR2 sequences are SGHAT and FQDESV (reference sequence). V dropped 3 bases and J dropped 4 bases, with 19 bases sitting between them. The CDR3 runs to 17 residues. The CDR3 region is CASSLKPPLAAGNTIYF. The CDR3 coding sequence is TGTGCCAGCAGCTTGAAGCCGCCCCTGGCGGCCGGAAACACCATATATTTT.

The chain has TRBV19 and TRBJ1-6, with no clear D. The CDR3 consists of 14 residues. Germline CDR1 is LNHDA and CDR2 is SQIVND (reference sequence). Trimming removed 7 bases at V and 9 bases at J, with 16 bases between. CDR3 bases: TGTGCCAGTACGGGCGGGGTTTTGAGTTCACCCCTCCACTTT. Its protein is CASTGGVLSSPLHF.

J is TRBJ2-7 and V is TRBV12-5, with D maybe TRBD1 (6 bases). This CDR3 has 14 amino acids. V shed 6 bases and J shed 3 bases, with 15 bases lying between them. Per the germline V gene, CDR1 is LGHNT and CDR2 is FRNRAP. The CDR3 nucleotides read TGTGCTAGTGGGATCCAACAGGGCCGCTACGAGCAGTACTTC. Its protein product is CASGIQQGRYEQYF. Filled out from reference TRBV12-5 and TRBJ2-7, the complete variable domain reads DARVTQTPRHKVTEMGQEVTMRCQPILGHNTVFWYRQTMMQGLELLAYFRNRAPLDDSGMPKDRFSAEMPDATLATLKIQPSEPRDSAVYFCASGIQQGRYEQYFGPGTRLTVT.

The CDR3, as DNA: TGTGCCAGCAGCGTCCGGGACAGAAACACCGGGGAGCTGTTTTTT. It translates to CASSVRDRNTGELFF. The chain has TRBV5-6 and TRBJ2-2, with 7 bases that match TRBD1. Germline-derived CDR1 and CDR2 are SGHDT and YYEEEE. The CDR3 has 15 residues. J lost 2 bases, V lost 4 bases, and 5 bases had no gene match.

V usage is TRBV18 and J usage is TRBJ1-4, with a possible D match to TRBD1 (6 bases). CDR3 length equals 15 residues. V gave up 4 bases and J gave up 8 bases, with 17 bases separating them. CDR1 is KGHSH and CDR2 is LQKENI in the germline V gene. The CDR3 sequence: CASSRQKQGEEKLFF. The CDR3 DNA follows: TGTGCCAGCTCACGACAAAAACAGGGCGAGGAAAAACTGTTTTTT.

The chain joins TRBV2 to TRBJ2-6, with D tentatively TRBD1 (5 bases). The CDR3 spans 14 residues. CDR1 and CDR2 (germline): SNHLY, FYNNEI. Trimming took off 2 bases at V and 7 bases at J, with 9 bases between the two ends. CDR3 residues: CASSEQGGANVLTF. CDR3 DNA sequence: TGTGCCAGCAGTGAACAGGGTGGAGCCAACGTCCTGACTTTC.

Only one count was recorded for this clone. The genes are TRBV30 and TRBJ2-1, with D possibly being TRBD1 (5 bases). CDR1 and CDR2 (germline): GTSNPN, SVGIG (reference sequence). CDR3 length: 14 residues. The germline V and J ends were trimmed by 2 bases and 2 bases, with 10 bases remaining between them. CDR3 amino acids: CAWSTGTTYNEQFF. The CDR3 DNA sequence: TGTGCCTGGAGTACAGGCACGACCTACAATGAGCAGTTCTTC.

The CDR3 DNA is TGTGCCAGCAGTCGAGACCTGCAGGGCACCATATATTTT. Translating gives CASSRDLQGTIYF. The chain recombines TRBV2 with TRBJ1-3; possibly TRBD1 for D (5 bases). V dropped 5 bases and J dropped 9 bases, with 14 bases sitting between them. CDR1 SNHLY and CDR2 FYNNEI come from the germline V gene. CDR3 length: 13 residues.

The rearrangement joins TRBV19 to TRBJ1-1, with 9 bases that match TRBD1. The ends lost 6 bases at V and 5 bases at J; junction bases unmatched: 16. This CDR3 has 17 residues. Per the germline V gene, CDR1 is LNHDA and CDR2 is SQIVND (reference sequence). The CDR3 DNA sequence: TGTGCCAGTAGACTCTCCGGGACAGGGTCAAGAGGGACTGAAGCTTTCTTT. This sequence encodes CASRLSGTGSRGTEAFF.

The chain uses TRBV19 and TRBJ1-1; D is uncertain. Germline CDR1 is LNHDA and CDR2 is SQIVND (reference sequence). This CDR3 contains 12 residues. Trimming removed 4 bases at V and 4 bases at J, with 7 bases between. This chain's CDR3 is CASSKSGTEAFF. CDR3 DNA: TGTGCCAGTAGTAAGTCCGGCACTGAAGCTTTCTTT.

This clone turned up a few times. This chain's CDR3 is CASRPPAAGGGYGYTF. The CDR3 bases are TGTGCCAGCAGACCACCCGCAGCCGGAGGAGGGTATGGCTACACCTTC. V and J are TRBV28 and TRBJ1-2; D gene ambiguous. The V gene's germline CDR1 is MDHEN and CDR2 SYDVKM. The CDR3 sequence is 16 residues long. V lost 6 bases and J lost 5, with 22 bases in between.

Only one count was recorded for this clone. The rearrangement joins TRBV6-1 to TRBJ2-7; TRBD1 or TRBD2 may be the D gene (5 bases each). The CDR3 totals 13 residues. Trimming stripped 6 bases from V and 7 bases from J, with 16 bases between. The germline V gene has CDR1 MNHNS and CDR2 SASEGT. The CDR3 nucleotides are TGTGCCAGCAGACGGGACGTCCTTAGGGAGCAGTACTTC. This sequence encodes CASRRDVLREQYF.

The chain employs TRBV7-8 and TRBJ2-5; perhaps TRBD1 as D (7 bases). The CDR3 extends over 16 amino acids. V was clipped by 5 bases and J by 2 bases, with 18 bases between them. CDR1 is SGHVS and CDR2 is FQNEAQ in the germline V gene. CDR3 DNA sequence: TGTGCCAGCAGCACATTATGGCAGGGGGGTCAAGAGACCCAGTACTTC. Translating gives CASSTLWQGGQETQYF.

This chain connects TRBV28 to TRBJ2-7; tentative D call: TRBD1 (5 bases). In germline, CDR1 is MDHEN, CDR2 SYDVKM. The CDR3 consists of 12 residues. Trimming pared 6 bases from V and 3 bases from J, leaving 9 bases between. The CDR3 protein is CASRGQIYEQYF. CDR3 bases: TGTGCCAGCAGGGGGCAAATCTACGAGCAGTACTTC.

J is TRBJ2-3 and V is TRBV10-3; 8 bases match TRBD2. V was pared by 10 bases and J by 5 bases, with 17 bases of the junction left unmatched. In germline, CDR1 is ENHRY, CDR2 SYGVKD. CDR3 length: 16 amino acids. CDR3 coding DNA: TGTGCCACGAAACCGGGGCCGGGGGGGGCGGTAGATACGCAGTATTTT. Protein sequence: CATKPGPGGAVDTQYF.

CDR3 region: CASSFSVSGRGGELFF. The CDR3 DNA reads as TGTGCCAGCAGCTTCTCGGTTAGCGGGAGAGGCGGGGAGCTGTTTTTT. V and J are TRBV7-8 and TRBJ2-2; 9 bases match TRBD2. V trimming: 3 bases; J trimming: 7 bases; junction bases outside the gene matches: 9. In germline, CDR1 is SGHVS, CDR2 FQNEAQ. This CDR3 spans 16 amino acids.

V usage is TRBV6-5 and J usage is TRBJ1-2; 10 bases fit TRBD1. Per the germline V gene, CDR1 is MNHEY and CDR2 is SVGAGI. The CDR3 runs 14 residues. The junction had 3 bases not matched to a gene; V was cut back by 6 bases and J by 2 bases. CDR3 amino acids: CASRTGGGNYGYTF. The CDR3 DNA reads TGTGCCAGCAGGACAGGGGGCGGGAACTATGGCTACACCTTC.

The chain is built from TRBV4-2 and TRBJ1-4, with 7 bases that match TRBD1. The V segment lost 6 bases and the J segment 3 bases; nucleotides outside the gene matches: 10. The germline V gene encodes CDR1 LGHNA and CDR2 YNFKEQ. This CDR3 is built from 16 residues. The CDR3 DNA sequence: TGTGCCAGCAGTATAGTCTCGGGACAGTCTAATGAAAAACTGTTTTTT. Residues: CASSIVSGQSNEKLFF.

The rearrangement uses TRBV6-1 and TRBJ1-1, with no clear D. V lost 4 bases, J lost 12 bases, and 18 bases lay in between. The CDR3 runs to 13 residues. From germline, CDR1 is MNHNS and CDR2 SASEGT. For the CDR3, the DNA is TGTGCCAGCAGTGCCGTGGCACGAAGGGAAACTTTCTTT. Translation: CASSAVARRETFF.